The 5 T cell receptor beta chains listed next were all sequenced from one sample in a study of human T cells and chemical hapten exposure. Time point indicated: patch test 2, 6 weeks after DPC sensitization. Treatment denoted: therapeutic diphenylcyclopropenone sensitization with weekly scalp DPC. TCRdb used MiXCR to reprocess the RACE reads, holding one entry per CDR3 protein. Of 350,000 to 400,000 distinct CDR3 sequences listed, about 6% are singletons. This sample comprised whole blood, obtained in connection with sensitization to the hapten diphenylcyclopropenone (DPC). The receptors originated from a woman under 30 with alopecia areata. Some clones in this sample may be carry-over from other donors' samples.

This clonotype was found a few times. The chain carries TRBV10-3 and TRBJ2-6; 9 nucleotides match TRBD2. The CDR3 is 15 amino acids. The trim removed 11 bases at V and 0 bases at J, leaving 5 bases unmatched. Germline V CDR1 and CDR2: ENHRY, SYGVKD. CDR3 DNA: TGTGCCGGCAGCGGGGGGTACTCTGGGGCCAACGTCCTGACTTTC. Protein sequence: CAGSGGYSGANVLTF.

This clonotype was picked up a small number of times. The chain combines TRBV6-5 with TRBJ1-2; 10 positions agree with TRBD1. The germline V gene encodes CDR1 MNHEY and CDR2 SVGAGI. The junction had 9 bases not matched to a gene; V was cut back by 7 bases and J by 10 bases. CDR3 length: 13 residues. The CDR3 region is CASTIGQGVDYTF. Here the CDR3 DNA reads TGTGCCAGCACCATCGGACAGGGGGTCGACTACACCTTC.

This clonotype was recorded at least ten times. This chain uses TRBV6-4 with TRBJ1-1; 8 bases fit TRBD1. V lost 5 bases, J lost 7 bases, and 6 bases stayed unmatched. The CDR3 runs 13 residues. CDR1 is MRHNA and CDR2 is SNTAGT in the germline V gene. DNA of the CDR3: TGTGCCAGCAGTTTCGACAGGGGAGGTGAAGCTTTCTTT. Residues: CASSFDRGGEAFF.

This clonotype came up a few times. The chain employs TRBV29-1 and TRBJ2-3; 7 bases fit TRBD1. V shed 3 bases and J 3 bases; nucleotides not matched to a gene: 9. Germline CDR1 and CDR2: SQVTM and ANQGSEA. CDR3 length equals 15 residues. The CDR3 DNA sequence: TGCAGCGTTGATGGGACAGCCCCTAAGACAGATACGCAGTATTTT. This gives the protein CSVDGTAPKTDTQYF.

This clonotype was recorded at least ten times. The chain carries TRBV28 and TRBJ2-7; D not resolved. The CDR3 sequence is 14 residues long. Germline V gene lookup returns CDR1 MDHEN and CDR2 SYDVKM. Trimming cost V 2 bases and J 0 bases, with 8 bases left between them. The CDR3 DNA reads as TGTGCCAGCAGTTTACGCCAGGCCTCCTACGAGCAGTACTTC. This codes for CASSLRQASYEQYF.